A single sample gave rise to the 16 T cell receptor beta chains below, sequenced in a study of blood T cell repertoires in COVID-19. Assay used: immunoSEQ multiplex PCR; TCRdb lists only in-frame clones, some missing. The repertoire holds fewer than 200,000 clones, with about 86% as singletons. Sequenced material: PBMCs or T cells enriched from blood (not recorded which). These receptors all come from a man aged 50-60 years who had recovered from COVID-19.

This chain links TRBV2 with TRBJ1-4, with 7 bases fitting TRBD1. J gave up 11 bases and V 7 bases, and 10 bases lay outside the gene matches. CDR3 length: 13 residues. Germline values: CDR1 SNHLY, CDR2 FYNNEI. The CDR3 region is CASTEQTGTKLFF. In DNA form, the CDR3 reads TGTGCCAGCACGGAACAGACAGGGACCAAACTGTTTTTT.

The chain combines TRBV4-3 with TRBJ1-1, with TRBD1 matching over 9 bases. Trimming removed 0 bases from V and 6 bases from J; junction bases left unmatched: 5. This CDR3 contains 15 residues. Per the germline V gene, CDR1 is LGHNA and CDR2 is YSLEER. CDR3 coding DNA: TGCGCCAGCAGCCAAGAACAGGGGGCTCACCCTGAAGCTTTCTTT. Amino acid sequence: CASSQEQGAHPEAFF.

The genes are TRBV5-1 and TRBJ1-1; D ambiguous. The length of the CDR3 is 13 residues. V was shortened by 7 bases and J by 4 bases, with 14 bases between the two germline ends. Germline V gene data show CDR1 as SGHRS and CDR2 as YFSETQ. The CDR3 DNA reads as TGCGCCAGCCGCCTTCGGGATTTCACTGAAGCTTTCTTT. It translates to CASRLRDFTEAFF.

The J gene is TRBJ2-2, the V gene TRBV19; 7 bases align to TRBD1. The CDR3 is made up of 16 amino acids. The junction had 3 bases not matched to a gene; V was cut back by 2 bases and J by 0 bases. The germline V gene encodes CDR1 LNHDA and CDR2 SQIVND (reference sequence). The CDR3 DNA sequence: TGTGCCAGTAGTATAAGGACAGGTGCGAACACCGGGGAGCTGTTTTTT. Translated, it gives CASSIRTGANTGELFF.

A few counts support this clone. V gene TRBV10-3 combines with J gene TRBJ1-6; perhaps TRBD1 as D (5 bases). The CDR3 is 16 amino acids. In germline, CDR1 is ENHRY, CDR2 SYGVKD. Between the trimmed V and J ends, which lost 10 bases and 0 bases, there was a span of 16 bases. The CDR3 coding sequence is TGTGCCACGAAGGGGATATTAAGCTCCTATAATTCACCCCTCCACTTT. Its protein is CATKGILSSYNSPLHF.

This CDR3 is CASSPAEAYGYTF. The CDR3 region has the DNA TGTGCCAGCTCACCTGCAGAGGCATATGGCTACACCTTC. The rearrangement links TRBV18 to TRBJ1-2, with D hard to call. Germline V gene lookup returns CDR1 KGHSH and CDR2 LQKENI. Trimming removed 3 bases at V and 5 bases at J, with 10 bases between. The CDR3 is 13 residues long.

The V call is TRBV12-3 or TRBV12-4, the J call TRBJ1-2, with 9 bases matching TRBD1. V trimming: 6 bases; J trimming: 7 bases; junction bases outside the gene matches: 6. This CDR3 comprises 13 residues. Here the CDR3 DNA reads TGTGCCAGCAGCCTGGGACAGGGTGGTGGCTACACCTTC. Its protein is CASSLGQGGGYTF.

The V call is TRBV10-3, the J call TRBJ1-2; the D gene is possibly TRBD1 (6 bases). Germline CDR1 is ENHRY and CDR2 is SYGVKD. The CDR3 length is 11 residues. Trimming stripped 10 bases from V and 4 bases from J, with 10 bases between. CDR3 region: CATGDTYGYTF. CDR3 bases: TGTGCCACCGGGGACACCTATGGCTACACCTTC.

As regards this clone: This may arise from a read error, as a much more abundant clone is one base away. V is TRBV11-2 and J is TRBJ1-6; 9 bases are shared with TRBD1. The CDR3 is 14 amino acids. CDR1 is SGHAT, CDR2 FQNNGV, per germline. The J segment lost 7 bases and the V segment lost 5 bases, leaving 3 bases of the junction unmatched. CDR3 DNA sequence: TGTGCCAGCAGCCCGGGACAGGGAAATTCACCCCTCCACTTT. This codes for CASSPGQGNSPLHF.

This chain uses TRBV9 with TRBJ1-6, with D unresolved. Germline loops: CDR1 SGDLS, CDR2 YYNGEE. This CDR3 contains 16 residues. V was trimmed by 3 bases and J by 0 bases, leaving 10 bases between them. The CDR3: CASSARPDSYNSPLHF. For the CDR3, the DNA is TGTGCCAGCAGCGCGCGCCCCGACTCCTATAATTCACCCCTCCACTTT.

The V and J genes are TRBV6-5 and TRBJ1-5, with D possibly matching TRBD1 (6 bases). The CDR3 runs 15 residues. Trimming pared 2 bases from V and 3 bases from J, leaving 11 bases between. The germline CDR1 and CDR2 sequences are MNHEY and SVGAGI. The CDR3 is CASSYVDSFNQPQHF. The CDR3 DNA reads as TGTGCCAGCAGTTACGTGGACAGTTTCAATCAGCCCCAGCATTTT.

This sequence joins TRBV6-2 or TRBV6-3 and TRBJ2-2; 8 bases map to TRBD1. The CDR3 covers 15 residues. From germline, CDR1 is MNHEY and CDR2 SVGEGT. The V gene end was trimmed by 2 bases and the J gene end by 7 bases; junction bases not matched to a gene: 6. The chain's CDR3 is CASSYPRGPHGELFF. DNA of the CDR3: TGTGCCAGCAGTTACCCCAGGGGGCCTCACGGGGAGCTGTTTTTT.

The J gene is TRBJ2-3, the V gene TRBV19, with 12 bases that match TRBD2. Germline V gene lookup returns CDR1 LNHDA and CDR2 SQIVND (reference sequence). Trimming took 5 bases from V and 3 from J; bases not matched to a gene: 9. The CDR3 spans 17 residues. CDR3 sequence reads: CASSVHSSGGVTDTQYF. The CDR3 DNA is TGTGCCAGTAGTGTCCACTCTAGCGGGGGGGTAACAGATACGCAGTATTTT.

This clone has just one count. V is TRBV7-8 and J is TRBJ2-7; no clear D gene. The V gene lost 4 bases and the J gene lost 5 bases, with 6 bases spanning the gap. The CDR3 is 11 residues long. Germline V gene data show CDR1 as SGHVS and CDR2 as FQNEAQ. CDR3: CASSSIHEQYF. For the CDR3, the DNA is TGTGCCAGCAGCTCCATTCACGAGCAGTACTTC.

The chain employs TRBV5-1 and TRBJ2-1, with unresolved D. This CDR3 region has 15 residues. The V gene lost 0 bases and the J gene lost 0 bases, with 7 bases spanning the gap. The germline V gene has CDR1 SGHRS and CDR2 YFSETQ. The CDR3 loop reads CASSLALSSYNEQFF. The CDR3 DNA reads as TGCGCCAGCAGCTTGGCCCTTAGCTCCTACAATGAGCAGTTCTTC.

This sequence joins TRBV3-1 (or the pseudogene TRBV3-2) and TRBJ1-1; D is unclear. The CDR3 sequence is 17 residues long. Germline V gives CDR1 LGHDT, CDR2 YNNKEL (reference sequence). V was trimmed by 0 bases and J by 0 bases, leaving 14 bases between them. The CDR3 DNA sequence: TGTGCCAGCAGCCAAGATTACGACACGAACATGAACACTGAAGCTTTCTTT. Translated: CASSQDYDTNMNTEAFF.